This T cell receptor beta chain comes out of a study of blood T cell repertoires in COVID-19. Study-level information: Whether acute or convalescent, the COVID-19 samples came from the United States, Italy and Spain.

Original methodology: Amplification from reference gene primers served as the basis for estimated nucleated cell counts. The protocol was immunoSEQ multiplex PCR, while the TCRdb copy is restricted to in-frame clones and leaves out a portion. Clonal size and the V and J genes are those of that table, whereas D and trimming came from the DNA. Here the sample spans about 360,000 clones, about 86% being singletons. The CDR3 consists of 15 residues. J was trimmed by 11 bases and V by 6 bases; bases with no gene match: 11. The chain recombines TRBV23-1 with TRBJ1-4; 11 bases agree with TRBD1. TRBV23-1 is annotated as an ORF whose role is uncertain. The sequencing sample was made of peripheral blood. The sequence derives from a woman aged 55 to 70 with COVID-19, enrolled during active disease. The CDR3 is CASRDRGRFSPKLFF. CDR3 nucleotides: TGCGCCAGCAGGGACAGGGGGCGTTTCTCCCCGAAACTGTTTTTT.